Below are 5 T cell receptor beta chains sequenced from a single sample in a study of blood T cell repertoires in COVID-19. Libraries were prepared by immunoSEQ multiplex PCR; TCRdb keeps only in-frame clonotypes and omits some of them. The table shows 250,000 to 350,000 clones, with around 88% occurring only once. The material sequenced was PBMCs or T cells enriched from blood (not recorded which). Receptors originate from a woman aged 40 to 50 who had recovered from COVID-19.

The rearrangement links TRBV10-3 to TRBJ2-3, with D possibly being TRBD2 (6 bases). Germline V gene data show CDR1 as ENHRY and CDR2 as SYGVKD. With 4 bases removed from V and 9 bases from J, the gap between germline ends came to 11 bases. This CDR3 has 12 residues. CDR3 in amino acids: CAISGGLQTQYF. The DNA for the CDR3 is TGTGCCATCAGTGGGGGACTGCAGACGCAGTATTTT.

This chain joins TRBV18 and TRBJ1-2; 7 nucleotides line up with TRBD1. CDR3 length: 14 residues. The V and J ends lost 6 bases and 8 bases, in that order; junction bases with no gene match: 12. Germline V gene sequence: CDR1 KGHSH, CDR2 LQKENI. As DNA, the CDR3 is TGTGCCAGCTCCTCAGGGGGAAAGGTGGACGGCTACACCTTC. Its protein is CASSSGGKVDGYTF. Combining the CDR3 with reference TRBV18 and TRBJ1-2 gives the whole variable domain NAGVMQNPRHLVRRRGQEARLRCSPMKGHSHVYWYRQLPEEGLKFMVYLQKENIIDESGMPKERFSAEFPKEGPSILRIQQVVRGDSAAYFCASSSGGKVDGYTFGSGTRLTVV.

The rearrangement uses TRBV28 and TRBJ1-2; D may be TRBD1 (5 bases). Germline V lookup: CDR1 MDHEN, CDR2 SYDVKM. The CDR3 has 14 amino acids. V was cut by 1 base and J by 8 bases, with 14 bases left in between. The CDR3: CASSLFWGGTGYTF. DNA for the CDR3: TGTGCCAGCAGTTTATTCTGGGGGGGAACCGGCTACACCTTC.

V gene TRBV3-1 (or the pseudogene TRBV3-2) combines with J gene TRBJ2-7, with 10 nucleotides matching TRBD2. Germline CDR1 is LGHDT and CDR2 is YNNKEL (reference sequence). The CDR3 contains 13 residues. The junction had 1 base not matched to a gene; V was cut back by 4 bases and J by 4 bases. The CDR3 reads CASSPTSGYEQYF. The CDR3 coding sequence is TGTGCCAGCAGCCCGACTAGCGGGTACGAGCAGTACTTC.

V and J are TRBV4-3 and TRBJ1-2; 7 bases match TRBD1. The CDR3 is 13 amino acids. Germline V CDR1 and CDR2: LGHNA, YSLEER. V shed 4 bases, J shed 8 bases, and the junction held 7 bases outside the gene matches. For the CDR3, the DNA is TGCGCCAGCAGCCGAGACAGGGTTCAAGGCTACACCTTC. Translating it yields CASSRDRVQGYTF.